This T cell receptor (beta chain) was observed in a study of T cells after yellow fever vaccination. Study information: Fractions low in cell number were prepared with SMART-Seq v4 Ultra Low Input.

Study-level results: Researchers cautioned that FACS-sorted repertoires could harbor abundant clonotypes contaminating from the bulk population. Relatively few clonotypes were ones that appeared in both CD4 and CD8 compartments.

TCRdb analysed the 5' RACE reads with MiXCR anew, one entry per CDR3 protein. The sample lists roughly 310,000 distinct CDR3 sequences, 3.6% occurring once. The V gene lost 6 bases and the J gene lost 1 base, with 9 bases spanning the gap. This CDR3 is built from 13 residues. Per the germline V gene, CDR1 is LGHNA and CDR2 is YSLEER. This clonotype was seen repeatedly, ten times or more. Its antigen is unidentified. The chain has TRBV4-3 and TRBJ1-1, with a tentative D call TRBD1 (6 bases). The source of this sequence is a man between 18 and 29 years old who received the YFV17D yellow fever vaccine. Sequenced material: PBMCs, taken on the day of the yellow fever booster vaccination. CDR3 DNA: TGCGCCAGCAGGGAACAGGGGAACACTGAAGCTTTCTTT. It codes for CASREQGNTEAFF.